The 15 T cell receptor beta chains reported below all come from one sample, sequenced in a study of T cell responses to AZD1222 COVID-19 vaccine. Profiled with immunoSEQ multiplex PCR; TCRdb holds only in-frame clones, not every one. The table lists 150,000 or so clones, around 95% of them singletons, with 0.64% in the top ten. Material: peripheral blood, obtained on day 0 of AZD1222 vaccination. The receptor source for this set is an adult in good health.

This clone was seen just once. The CDR3 nucleotides read TGTGCCAGCAGTGAAGCCACAGGTTACGACGAGCAGTACTTC. It codes for CASSEATGYDEQYF. The rearrangement joins TRBV6-1 to TRBJ2-7, with D possibly TRBD1 on 5 matching bases. The CDR3 is 14 residues long. The germline V gene has CDR1 MNHNS and CDR2 SASEGT. Trimming took off 0 bases at V and 5 bases at J, with 11 bases between the two ends.

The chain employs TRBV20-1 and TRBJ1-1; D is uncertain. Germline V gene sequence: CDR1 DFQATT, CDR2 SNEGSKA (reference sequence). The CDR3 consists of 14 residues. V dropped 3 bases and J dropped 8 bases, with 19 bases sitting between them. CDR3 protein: CSASPRAFNIEAFF. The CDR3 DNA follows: TGCAGTGCTAGTCCCCGGGCCTTTAACATCGAAGCTTTCTTT.

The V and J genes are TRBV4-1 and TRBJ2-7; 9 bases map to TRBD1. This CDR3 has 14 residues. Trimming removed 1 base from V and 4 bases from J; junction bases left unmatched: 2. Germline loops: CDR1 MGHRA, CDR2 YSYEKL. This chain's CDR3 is CASSQGDRGYEQYF. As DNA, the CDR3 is TGCGCCAGCAGCCAAGGAGACAGGGGGTACGAGCAGTACTTC.

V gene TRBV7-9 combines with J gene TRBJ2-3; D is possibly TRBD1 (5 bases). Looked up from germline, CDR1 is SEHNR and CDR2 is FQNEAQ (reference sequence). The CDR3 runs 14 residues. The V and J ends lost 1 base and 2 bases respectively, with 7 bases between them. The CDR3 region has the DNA TGTGCCAGCAGCTTAGAGGGGCACACAGATACGCAGTATTTT. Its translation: CASSLEGHTDTQYF. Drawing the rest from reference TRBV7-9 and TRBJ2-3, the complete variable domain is DTGVSQNPRHKITKRGQNVTFRCDPISEHNRLYWYRQTLGQGPEFLTYFQNEAQLEKSRLLSDRFSAERPKGSFSTLEIQRTEQGDSAMYLCASSLEGHTDTQYFGPGTRLTVL.

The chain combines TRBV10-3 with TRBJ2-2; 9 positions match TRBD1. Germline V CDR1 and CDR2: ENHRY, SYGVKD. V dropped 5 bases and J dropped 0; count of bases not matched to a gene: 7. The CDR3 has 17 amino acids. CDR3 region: CAISYKGQGPNTGELFF. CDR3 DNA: TGTGCCATCAGTTACAAAGGACAGGGGCCGAACACCGGGGAGCTGTTTTTT.

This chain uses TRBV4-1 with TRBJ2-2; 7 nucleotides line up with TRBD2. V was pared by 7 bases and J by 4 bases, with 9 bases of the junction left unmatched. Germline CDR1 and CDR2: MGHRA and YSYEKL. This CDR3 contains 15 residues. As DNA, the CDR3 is TGCGCCAGCACCGCGGGAGCGGGATCCACCGGGGAGCTGTTTTTT. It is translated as CASTAGAGSTGELFF.

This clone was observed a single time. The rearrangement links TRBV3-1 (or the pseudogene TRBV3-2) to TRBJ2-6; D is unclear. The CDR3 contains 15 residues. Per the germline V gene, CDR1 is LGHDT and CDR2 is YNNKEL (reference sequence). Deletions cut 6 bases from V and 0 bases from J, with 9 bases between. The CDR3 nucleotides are TGTGCCAGCAGGGGTCTCCTCTCTGGGGCCAACGTCCTGACTTTC. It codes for CASRGLLSGANVLTF.

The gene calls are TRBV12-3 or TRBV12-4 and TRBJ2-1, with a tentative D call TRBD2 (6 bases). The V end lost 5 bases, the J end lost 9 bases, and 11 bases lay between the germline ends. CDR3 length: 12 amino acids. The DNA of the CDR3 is TGTGCCAGCAGTCGACTAGAGGGTGAGCAGTTCTTC. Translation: CASSRLEGEQFF.

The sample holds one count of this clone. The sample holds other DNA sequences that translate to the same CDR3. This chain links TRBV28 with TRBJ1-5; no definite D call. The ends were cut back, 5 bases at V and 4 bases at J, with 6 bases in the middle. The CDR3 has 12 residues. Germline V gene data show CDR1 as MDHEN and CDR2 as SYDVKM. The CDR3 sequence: CASSPPNQPQHF. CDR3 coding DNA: TGTGCCAGCAGTCCTCCTAATCAGCCCCAGCATTTT.

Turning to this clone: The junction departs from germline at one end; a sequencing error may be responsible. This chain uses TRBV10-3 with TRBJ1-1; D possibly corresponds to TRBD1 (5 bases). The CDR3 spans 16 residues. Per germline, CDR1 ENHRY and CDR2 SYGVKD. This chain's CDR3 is CAIRELQEGRGTEAFF. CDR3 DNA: TGTGCCATCAGAGAGTTACAGGAGGGAAGGGGCACTGAAGCTTTCTTT.

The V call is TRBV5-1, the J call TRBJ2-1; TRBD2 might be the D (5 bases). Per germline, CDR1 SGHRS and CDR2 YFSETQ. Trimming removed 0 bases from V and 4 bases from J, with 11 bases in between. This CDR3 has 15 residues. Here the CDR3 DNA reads TGCGCCAGCAGCTTGGGAAGAGGGATATACAATGAGCAGTTCTTC. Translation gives CASSLGRGIYNEQFF.

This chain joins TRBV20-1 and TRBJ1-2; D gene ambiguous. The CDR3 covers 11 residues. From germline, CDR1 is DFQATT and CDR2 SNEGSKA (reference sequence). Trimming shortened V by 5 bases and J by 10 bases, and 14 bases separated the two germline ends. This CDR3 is CSAPLAPLYTF. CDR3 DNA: TGCAGTGCTCCTCTGGCCCCCCTCTACACCTTC.

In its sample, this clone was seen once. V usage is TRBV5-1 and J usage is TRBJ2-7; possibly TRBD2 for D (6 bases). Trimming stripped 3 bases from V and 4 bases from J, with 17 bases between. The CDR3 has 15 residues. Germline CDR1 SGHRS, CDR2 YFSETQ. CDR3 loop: CASSSSAGGPYEQYF. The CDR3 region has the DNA TGCGCCAGCAGCTCCTCGGCAGGAGGGCCTTACGAGCAGTACTTC.

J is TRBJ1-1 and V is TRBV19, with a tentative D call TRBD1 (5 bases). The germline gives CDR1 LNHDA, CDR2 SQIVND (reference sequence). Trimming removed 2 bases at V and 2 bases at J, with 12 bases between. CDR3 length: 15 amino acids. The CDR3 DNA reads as TGTGCCAGTAGTATAAGAGGGGACGGAAACACTGAAGCTTTCTTT. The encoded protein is CASSIRGDGNTEAFF.

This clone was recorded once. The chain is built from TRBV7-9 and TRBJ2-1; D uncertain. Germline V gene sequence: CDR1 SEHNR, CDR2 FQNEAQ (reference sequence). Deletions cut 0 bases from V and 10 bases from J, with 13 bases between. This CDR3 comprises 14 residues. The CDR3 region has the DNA TGTGCCAGCAGCTTAGCGTCCGACCCTCGAGAGCAGTTCTTC. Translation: CASSLASDPREQFF.